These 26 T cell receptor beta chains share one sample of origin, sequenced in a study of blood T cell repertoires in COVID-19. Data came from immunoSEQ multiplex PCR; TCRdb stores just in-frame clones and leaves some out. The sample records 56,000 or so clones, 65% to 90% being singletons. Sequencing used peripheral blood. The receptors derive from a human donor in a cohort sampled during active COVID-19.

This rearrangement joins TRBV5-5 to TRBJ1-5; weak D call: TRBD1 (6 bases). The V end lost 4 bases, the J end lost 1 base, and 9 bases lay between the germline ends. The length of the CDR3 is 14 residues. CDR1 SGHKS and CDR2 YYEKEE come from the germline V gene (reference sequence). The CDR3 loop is CASSVGQSNQPQHF. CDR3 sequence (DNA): TGTGCCAGCAGCGTCGGACAGAGCAATCAGCCCCAGCATTTT.

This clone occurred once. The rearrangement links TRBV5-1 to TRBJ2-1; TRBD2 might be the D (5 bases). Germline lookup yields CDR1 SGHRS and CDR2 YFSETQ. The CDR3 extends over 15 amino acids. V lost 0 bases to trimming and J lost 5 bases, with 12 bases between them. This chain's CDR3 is CASSLAGETHNEQFF. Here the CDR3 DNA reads TGCGCCAGCAGCTTGGCCGGGGAAACCCACAATGAGCAGTTCTTC. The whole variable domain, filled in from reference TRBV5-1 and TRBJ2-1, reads KAGVTQTPRYLIKTRGQQVTLSCSPISGHRSVSWYQQTPGQGLQFLFEYFSETQRNKGNFPGRFSGRQFSNSRSEMNVSTLELGDSALYLCASSLAGETHNEQFFGPGTRLTVL.

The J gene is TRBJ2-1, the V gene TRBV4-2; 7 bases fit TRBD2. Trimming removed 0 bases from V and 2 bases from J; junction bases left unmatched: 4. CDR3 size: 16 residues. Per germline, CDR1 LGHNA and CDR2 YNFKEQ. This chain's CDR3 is CASSQEMSGAYNEQFF. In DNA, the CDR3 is TGTGCCAGCAGCCAAGAGATGAGCGGGGCCTACAATGAGCAGTTCTTC.

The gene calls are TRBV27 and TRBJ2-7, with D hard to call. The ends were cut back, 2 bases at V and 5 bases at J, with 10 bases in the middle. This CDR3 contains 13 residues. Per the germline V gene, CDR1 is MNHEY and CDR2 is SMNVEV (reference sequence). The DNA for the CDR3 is TGTGCCAGCAGTTTAGCGCTAAAACACGAGCAGTACTTC. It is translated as CASSLALKHEQYF.

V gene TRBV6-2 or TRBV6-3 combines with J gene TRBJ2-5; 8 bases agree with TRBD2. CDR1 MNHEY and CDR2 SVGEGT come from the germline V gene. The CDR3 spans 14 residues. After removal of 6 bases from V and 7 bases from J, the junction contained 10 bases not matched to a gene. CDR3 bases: TGTGCCAGCAGCCGATCGGGGGGGTCGGGGACCCAGTACTTC. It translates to CASSRSGGSGTQYF.

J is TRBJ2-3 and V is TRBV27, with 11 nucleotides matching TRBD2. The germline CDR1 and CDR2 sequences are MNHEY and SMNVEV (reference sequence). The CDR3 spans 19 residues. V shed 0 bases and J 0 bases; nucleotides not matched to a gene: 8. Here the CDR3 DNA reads TGTGCCAGCAGTTTATCCCCCCCGGGACTAGCGGCTAGCACAGATACGCAGTATTTT. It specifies CASSLSPPGLAASTDTQYF.

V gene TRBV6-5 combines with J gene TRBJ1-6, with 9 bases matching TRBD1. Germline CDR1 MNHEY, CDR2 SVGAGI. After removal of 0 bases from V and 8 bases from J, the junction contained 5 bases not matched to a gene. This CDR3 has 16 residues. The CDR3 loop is CASSYSIDRGDSPLHF. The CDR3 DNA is TGTGCCAGCAGTTACTCGATTGACAGGGGGGATTCACCCCTCCACTTT.

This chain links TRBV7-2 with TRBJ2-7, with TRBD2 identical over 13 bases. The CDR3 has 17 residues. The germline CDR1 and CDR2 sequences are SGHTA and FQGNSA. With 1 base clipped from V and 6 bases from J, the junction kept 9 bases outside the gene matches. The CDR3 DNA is TGTGCCAGCAGCTTAGAAGGGACTAGCGGGGTAGGGCGCGAGCAGTACTTC. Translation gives CASSLEGTSGVGREQYF.

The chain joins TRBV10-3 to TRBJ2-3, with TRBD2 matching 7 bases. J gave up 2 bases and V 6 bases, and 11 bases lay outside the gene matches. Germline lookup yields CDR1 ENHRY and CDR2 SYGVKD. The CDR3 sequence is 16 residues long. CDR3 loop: CAIRPSLAGDTDTQYF. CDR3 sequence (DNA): TGTGCCATCAGGCCTTCTTTGGCGGGGGACACAGATACGCAGTATTTT.

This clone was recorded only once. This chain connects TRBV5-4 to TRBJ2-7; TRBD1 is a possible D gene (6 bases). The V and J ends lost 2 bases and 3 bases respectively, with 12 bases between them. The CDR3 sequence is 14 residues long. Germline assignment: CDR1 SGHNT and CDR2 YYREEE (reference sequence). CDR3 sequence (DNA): TGTGCCAGCAGCTTACAGGGTCCCTTCTACGAGCAGTACTTC. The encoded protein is CASSLQGPFYEQYF.

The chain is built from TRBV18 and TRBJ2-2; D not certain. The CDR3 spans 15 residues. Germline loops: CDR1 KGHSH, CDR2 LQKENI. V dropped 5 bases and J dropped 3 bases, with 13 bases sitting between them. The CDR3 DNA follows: TGTGCCAGCTCATCTACTTATCTAGACACCGGGGAGCTGTTTTTT. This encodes CASSSTYLDTGELFF.

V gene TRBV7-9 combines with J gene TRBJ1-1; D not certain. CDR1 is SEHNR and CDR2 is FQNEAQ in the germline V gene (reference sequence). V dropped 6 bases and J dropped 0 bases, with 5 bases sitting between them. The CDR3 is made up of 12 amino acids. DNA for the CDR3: TGTGCCAGCAGGTTTATGAACACTGAAGCTTTCTTT. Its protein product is CASRFMNTEAFF. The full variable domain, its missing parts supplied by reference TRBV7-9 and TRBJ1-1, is DTGVSQNPRHKITKRGQNVTFRCDPISEHNRLYWYRQTLGQGPEFLTYFQNEAQLEKSRLLSDRFSAERPKGSFSTLEIQRTEQGDSAMYLCASRFMNTEAFFGQGTRLTVV.

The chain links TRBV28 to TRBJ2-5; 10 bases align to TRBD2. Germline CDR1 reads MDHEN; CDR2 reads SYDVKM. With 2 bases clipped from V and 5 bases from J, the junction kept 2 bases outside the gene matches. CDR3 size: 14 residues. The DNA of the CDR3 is TGTGCCAGCAGTTTAAGCGGGAGGGGTGAGACCCAGTACTTC. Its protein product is CASSLSGRGETQYF.

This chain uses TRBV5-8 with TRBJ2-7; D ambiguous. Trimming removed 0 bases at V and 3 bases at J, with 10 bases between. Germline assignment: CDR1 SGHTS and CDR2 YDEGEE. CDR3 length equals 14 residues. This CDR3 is CASSLDYSDYEQYF. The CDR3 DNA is TGTGCCAGCAGCTTGGACTACTCCGACTACGAGCAGTACTTC.

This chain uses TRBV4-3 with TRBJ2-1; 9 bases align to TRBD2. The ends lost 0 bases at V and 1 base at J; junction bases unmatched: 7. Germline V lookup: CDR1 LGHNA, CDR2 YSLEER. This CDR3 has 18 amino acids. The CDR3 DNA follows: TGCGCCAGCAGCCAAGAAGGCGGGAGGGCCATGTCCTACAATGAGCAGTTCTTC. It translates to CASSQEGGRAMSYNEQFF.

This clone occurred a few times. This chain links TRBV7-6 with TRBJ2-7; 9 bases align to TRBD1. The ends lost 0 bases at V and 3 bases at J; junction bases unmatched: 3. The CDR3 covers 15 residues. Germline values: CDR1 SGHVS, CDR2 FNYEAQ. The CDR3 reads CASSLATGGYYEQYF. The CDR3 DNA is TGTGCCAGCAGCTTAGCGACAGGGGGGTACTACGAGCAGTACTTC.

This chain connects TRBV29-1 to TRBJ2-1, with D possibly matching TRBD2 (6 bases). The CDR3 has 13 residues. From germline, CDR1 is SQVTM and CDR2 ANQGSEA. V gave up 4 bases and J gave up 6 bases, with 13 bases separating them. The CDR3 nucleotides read TGCAGCGTTGTTAGCGGTCCCGGCAATGAGCAGTTCTTC. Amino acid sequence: CSVVSGPGNEQFF.

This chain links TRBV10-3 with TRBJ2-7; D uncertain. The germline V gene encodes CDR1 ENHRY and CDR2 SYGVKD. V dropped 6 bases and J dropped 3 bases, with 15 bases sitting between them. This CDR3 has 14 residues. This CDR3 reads CAIREHGRVYEQYF. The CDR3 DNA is TGTGCCATCAGGGAGCACGGTCGGGTCTACGAGCAGTACTTC.

The CDR3 loop reads CATSTTTGGTEAFF. The CDR3 DNA sequence: TGTGCCACCTCTACTACTACAGGCGGCACTGAAGCTTTCTTT. The chain employs TRBV28 and TRBJ1-1; perhaps TRBD1 as D (5 bases). The CDR3 covers 14 residues. Between the trimmed V and J ends, which lost 10 bases and 4 bases, there was a span of 19 bases. Per the germline V gene, CDR1 is MDHEN and CDR2 is SYDVKM. The full variable domain, with the rest looked up from reference TRBV28 and TRBJ1-1, is DVKVTQSSRYLVKRTGEKVFLECVQDMDHENMFWYRQDPGLGLRLIYFSYDVKMKEKGDIPEGYSVSREKKERFSLILESASTNQTSMYLCATSTTTGGTEAFFGQGTRLTVV.

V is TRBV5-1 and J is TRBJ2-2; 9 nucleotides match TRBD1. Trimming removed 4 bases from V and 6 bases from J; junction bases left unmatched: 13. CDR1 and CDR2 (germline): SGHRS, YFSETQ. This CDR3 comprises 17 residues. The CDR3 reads CASSVITPQGAAGELFF. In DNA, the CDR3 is TGCGCCAGCAGCGTAATTACCCCACAGGGGGCGGCCGGGGAGCTGTTTTTT.

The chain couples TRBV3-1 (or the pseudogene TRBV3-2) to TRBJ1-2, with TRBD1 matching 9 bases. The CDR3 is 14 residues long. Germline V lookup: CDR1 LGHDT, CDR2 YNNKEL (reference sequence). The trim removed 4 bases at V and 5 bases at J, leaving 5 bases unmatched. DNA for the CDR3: TGTGCCAGCAGCCGGACAGGGGATAGGTATGGCTACACCTTC. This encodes CASSRTGDRYGYTF.

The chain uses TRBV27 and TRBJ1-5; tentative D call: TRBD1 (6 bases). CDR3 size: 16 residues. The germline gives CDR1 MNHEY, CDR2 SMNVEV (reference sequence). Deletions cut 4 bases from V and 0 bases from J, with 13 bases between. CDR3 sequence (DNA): TGTGCCAGCAGTTCAACAGGGACCTATAGCAATCAGCCCCAGCATTTT. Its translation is CASSSTGTYSNQPQHF.

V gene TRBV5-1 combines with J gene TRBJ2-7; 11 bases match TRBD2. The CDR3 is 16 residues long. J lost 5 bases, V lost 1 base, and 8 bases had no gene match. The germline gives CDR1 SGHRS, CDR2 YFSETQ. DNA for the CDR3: TGCGCCAGCAGCTTGATTCTAGCGGGGGGTAGGGACGAGCAGTACTTC. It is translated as CASSLILAGGRDEQYF. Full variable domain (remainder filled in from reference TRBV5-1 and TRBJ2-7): KAGVTQTPRYLIKTRGQQVTLSCSPISGHRSVSWYQQTPGQGLQFLFEYFSETQRNKGNFPGRFSGRQFSNSRSEMNVSTLELGDSALYLCASSLILAGGRDEQYFGPGTRLTVT.

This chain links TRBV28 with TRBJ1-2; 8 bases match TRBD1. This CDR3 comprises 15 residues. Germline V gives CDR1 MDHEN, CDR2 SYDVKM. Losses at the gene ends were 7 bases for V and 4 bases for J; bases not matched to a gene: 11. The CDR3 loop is CASNVTPGGLYGYTF. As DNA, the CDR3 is TGTGCCAGCAACGTTACCCCAGGGGGCCTCTATGGCTACACCTTC.

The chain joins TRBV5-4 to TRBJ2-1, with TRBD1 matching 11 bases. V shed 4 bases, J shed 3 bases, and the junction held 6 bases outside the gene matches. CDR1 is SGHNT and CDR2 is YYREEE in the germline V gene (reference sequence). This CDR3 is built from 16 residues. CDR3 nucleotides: TGTGCCAGCAGCCCAGGACAGGGGGCCTTCTACAATGAGCAGTTCTTC. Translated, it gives CASSPGQGAFYNEQFF. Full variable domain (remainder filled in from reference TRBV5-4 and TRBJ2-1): ETGVTQSPTHLIKTRGQQVTLRCSSQSGHNTVSWYQQALGQGPQFIFQYYREEENGRGNFPPRFSGLQFPNYSSELNVNALELDDSALYLCASSPGQGAFYNEQFFGPGTRLTVL.

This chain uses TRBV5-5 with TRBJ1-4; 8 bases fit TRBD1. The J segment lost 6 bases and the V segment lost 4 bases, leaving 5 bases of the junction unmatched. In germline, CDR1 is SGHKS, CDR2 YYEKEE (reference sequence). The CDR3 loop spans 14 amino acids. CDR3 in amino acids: CASSQGAADEKLFF. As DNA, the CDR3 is TGTGCCAGCAGCCAGGGGGCGGCGGATGAAAAACTGTTTTTT.